A single sample is the source of the 18 T cell receptor beta chains below, sequenced in a study of blood T cell repertoires in COVID-19 (dated by TCRdb to 2018 to 2021). The library was obtained by the immunoSEQ multiplex PCR assay. Here the immuneACCESS table is served through TCRdb, limited to in-frame sequences with V and J called. Missing clones are a known gap in these copies; in checked studies unresolved V genes cover under half, and the rest lacks a known reason. For this sample the table gives fewer than 350,000 clones, of which approximately 91% were detected only once. Clones ranked in the top ten supply roughly 2% of the sample. Material: PBMCs or T cells enriched from blood (not recorded which). These receptor sequences come from a woman between 40 and 55 years old with acute COVID-19.

V and J are TRBV19 and TRBJ1-4; 8 bases match TRBD1. The CDR3 is 17 amino acids. Unmatched junction bases numbered 8, after V lost 4 bases and J lost 1 base. Germline CDR1 LNHDA, CDR2 SQIVND (reference sequence). The CDR3 nucleotides are TGTGCCAGTAGTACCGGACAGGGTCGAAGAACTAATGAAAAACTGTTTTTT. Its protein product is CASSTGQGRRTNEKLFF.

The rearrangement joins TRBV11-3 to TRBJ2-2; 7 positions agree with TRBD2. This CDR3 has 17 amino acids. CDR1 is SGHNT and CDR2 is YENEEA in the germline V gene. The junction had 12 bases not matched to a gene; V was cut back by 3 bases and J by 5 bases. CDR3 sequence (DNA): TGTGCCAGCAGCTTGGGAGGGGCCCTCAGCCTGACCGGGGAGCTGTTTTTT. Translation: CASSLGGALSLTGELFF.

V usage is TRBV4-1 and J usage is TRBJ1-2; the match to TRBD1 covers 8 bases. The V and J ends lost 3 bases and 7 bases, in that order; junction bases with no gene match: 10. The CDR3 extends over 15 amino acids. Germline CDR1 and CDR2: MGHRA and YSYEKL. The CDR3 loop is CASSHNTGGSSGYTF. CDR3 nucleotides: TGCGCCAGCAGCCACAATACAGGGGGAAGCAGTGGCTACACCTTC.

Points on this clone: Other DNA sequences in the same sample also yield this CDR3. This chain links TRBV2 with TRBJ2-1; 11 bases match TRBD2. Germline values: CDR1 SNHLY, CDR2 FYNNEI. There are 15 residues in the CDR3. Germline trimming cut 4 bases from V and 4 bases from J; bases unmatched to any gene: 3. Here the CDR3 reads CASSAGTSGYNEQFF. CDR3 DNA sequence: TGTGCCAGCAGTGCGGGGACTAGCGGTTACAATGAGCAGTTCTTC.

The rearrangement uses TRBV27 and TRBJ1-6; weak D call: TRBD1 (6 bases). CDR1 is MNHEY and CDR2 is SMNVEV in the germline V gene (reference sequence). CDR3 length: 15 amino acids. V was pared by 5 bases and J by 5 bases, with 13 bases between. CDR3 in amino acids: CASSRGGLNNSPLHF. CDR3 nucleotides: TGTGCCAGCAGTAGAGGGGGTTTAAATAATTCACCCCTCCACTTT.

V is TRBV6-6 and J is TRBJ1-6; 8 bases agree with TRBD1. Per germline, CDR1 MNHNY and CDR2 SVGAGI (reference sequence). This CDR3 region has 14 residues. V lost 6 bases, J lost 8 bases, and 6 bases stayed unmatched. DNA for the CDR3: TGTGCCAGCAGCAGCAACAGGGGGGATTCACCCCTCCACTTT. Protein: CASSSNRGDSPLHF.

The V and J genes are TRBV18 and TRBJ1-5; D perhaps matches TRBD1 (5 bases). CDR3 size: 17 residues. The ends were cut back, 2 bases at V and 4 bases at J, with 18 bases in the middle. The germline CDR1 and CDR2 sequences are KGHSH and LQKENI. Written as DNA, the CDR3 is TGTGCCAGCTCACCAGACGTGGCGCGGACAAAGAATCAGCCCCAGCATTTT. Protein sequence: CASSPDVARTKNQPQHF. The variable domain in full, with the rest retrieved from reference TRBV18 and TRBJ1-5, is NAGVMQNPRHLVRRRGQEARLRCSPMKGHSHVYWYRQLPEEGLKFMVYLQKENIIDESGMPKERFSAEFPKEGPSILRIQQVVRGDSAAYFCASSPDVARTKNQPQHFGDGTRLSIL.

The rearrangement links TRBV5-1 to TRBJ2-7, with TRBD1 matching 7 bases. The CDR3 loop spans 14 amino acids. Losses at the gene ends were 2 bases for V and 1 base for J; bases not matched to a gene: 3. Germline V gene sequence: CDR1 SGHRS, CDR2 YFSETQ. DNA for the CDR3: TGCGCCAGCAGCTTTATGACAGGGTCCTACGAGCAGTACTTC. Its protein product is CASSFMTGSYEQYF.

There are a few counts of this clone. This sequence joins TRBV10-3 and TRBJ2-7; D remains ambiguous. V lost 2 bases and J 6 bases, leaving 5 bases between the germline ends. The CDR3 covers 11 residues. CDR1 and CDR2 (germline): ENHRY, SYGVKD. CDR3 sequence (DNA): TGTGCCATCAGTGAGCCGAGCGAGCAGTACTTC. Its protein product is CAISEPSEQYF.

This rearrangement joins TRBV3-1 (or the pseudogene TRBV3-2) to TRBJ1-2; D call uncertain. This CDR3 has 13 amino acids. The germline V gene encodes CDR1 LGHDT and CDR2 YNNKEL (reference sequence). The ends were cut back, 1 base at V and 7 bases at J, with 10 bases in the middle. CDR3 nucleotide sequence: TGTGCCAGCAGCCAAGTCACGAGTGGTGGCTACACCTTC. Amino acids: CASSQVTSGGYTF.

This chain connects TRBV11-2 to TRBJ2-7, with 7 bases matching TRBD1. The CDR3 covers 15 residues. Trimming took 0 bases from V and 4 from J; bases not matched to a gene: 6. The germline gives CDR1 SGHAT, CDR2 FQNNGV. This chain's CDR3 is CASSLDSRGRYEQYF. The DNA of the CDR3 is TGTGCCAGCAGCTTAGATTCTAGGGGGCGATACGAGCAGTACTTC.

V and J are TRBV3-1 (or the pseudogene TRBV3-2) and TRBJ2-7; TRBD2 is a possible D gene (5 bases). The V gene's germline CDR1 is LGHDT and CDR2 YNNKEL (reference sequence). CDR3 length: 15 residues. Trimming took 1 base from V and 0 from J, leaving 10 bases between them. CDR3 residues: CASSQVESGSYEQYF. Here the CDR3 DNA reads TGTGCCAGCAGCCAAGTTGAGAGCGGCTCCTACGAGCAGTACTTC.

There are a few counts of this clone. The genes are TRBV5-1 and TRBJ2-7; a possible D gene is TRBD1 (5 bases). Deletions cut 5 bases from V and 6 bases from J, with 9 bases between. This CDR3 has 11 residues. Germline assignment: CDR1 SGHRS and CDR2 YFSETQ. CDR3 in DNA: TGCGCCAGCAGTTCAGGGTCCGAGCAGTACTTC. Amino acids: CASSSGSEQYF. Looking up the rest from reference TRBV5-1 and TRBJ2-7 gives the full variable domain: KAGVTQTPRYLIKTRGQQVTLSCSPISGHRSVSWYQQTPGQGLQFLFEYFSETQRNKGNFPGRFSGRQFSNSRSEMNVSTLELGDSALYLCASSSGSEQYFGPGTRLTVT.

The table lists this clone with a count of one. V usage is TRBV11-2 and J usage is TRBJ1-6; TRBD1 matches 7 bases. With 7 bases clipped from V and 4 bases from J, the junction kept 7 bases outside the gene matches. Germline V gene lookup returns CDR1 SGHAT and CDR2 FQNNGV. This CDR3 region has 15 residues. Here the CDR3 DNA reads TGTGCCAGCAAGGGGGCCGGAAGTTATAATTCACCCCTCCACTTT. It translates to CASKGAGSYNSPLHF.

The chain joins TRBV6-1 to TRBJ2-7; D is unresolved. The CDR3 sequence is 11 residues long. V was pared by 3 bases and J by 11 bases, with 11 bases between. CDR1 is MNHNS and CDR2 is SASEGT in the germline V gene. The CDR3 sequence: CASSDELSKYF. The CDR3 nucleotides are TGTGCCAGCAGTGACGAACTTTCTAAGTACTTC.

J is TRBJ2-1 and V is TRBV5-1, with TRBD1 identical over 8 bases. This CDR3 contains 14 residues. With V trimmed by 2 bases and J by 7 bases, 5 bases remained unmatched. Looked up from germline, CDR1 is SGHRS and CDR2 is YFSETQ. Here the CDR3 DNA reads TGCGCCAGCAGCTTCGGACAGGGTCGGAATGAGCAGTTCTTC. Amino acid sequence: CASSFGQGRNEQFF.

This chain joins TRBV6-5 and TRBJ1-1, with TRBD1 matching 12 bases. CDR3 size: 15 residues. The V and J ends lost 6 bases and 4 bases, in that order; junction bases with no gene match: 6. Germline assignment: CDR1 MNHEY and CDR2 SVGAGI. The chain's CDR3 is CASRGQGAGSTEAFF. The DNA of the CDR3 is TGTGCCAGCAGGGGACAGGGGGCAGGGAGCACTGAAGCTTTCTTT.

This chain joins TRBV7-9 and TRBJ1-4; perhaps TRBD1 as D (6 bases). The germline V and J ends were trimmed by 3 bases and 7 bases, with 12 bases remaining between them. This CDR3 comprises 14 residues. Per germline, CDR1 SEHNR and CDR2 FQNEAQ (reference sequence). The CDR3 DNA reads TGTGCCAGCAGCTTGGGGGCGCTTTCTGAAAAACTGTTTTTT. This sequence encodes CASSLGALSEKLFF.